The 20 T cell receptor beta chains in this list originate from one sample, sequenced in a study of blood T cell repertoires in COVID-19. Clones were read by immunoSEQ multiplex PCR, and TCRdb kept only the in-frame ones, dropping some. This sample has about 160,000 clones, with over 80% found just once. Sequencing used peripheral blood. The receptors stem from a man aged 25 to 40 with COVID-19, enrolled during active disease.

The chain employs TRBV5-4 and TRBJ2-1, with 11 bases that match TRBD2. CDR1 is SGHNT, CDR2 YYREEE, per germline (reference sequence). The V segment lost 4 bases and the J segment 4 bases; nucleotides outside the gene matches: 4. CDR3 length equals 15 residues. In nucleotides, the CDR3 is TGTGCCAGCAGCCGAACTAGCGGGGGTTACAATGAGCAGTTCTTC. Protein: CASSRTSGGYNEQFF.

CDR3 nucleotide sequence: TGTGCCAGCAGTGACAGGGGGCCAACAAACACCATATATTTT. It encodes CASSDRGPTNTIYF. The genes are TRBV27 and TRBJ1-3, with 10 bases fitting TRBD1. CDR1 and CDR2 from the germline V gene are MNHEY and SMNVEV (reference sequence). The CDR3 runs 14 residues. V lost 5 bases to trimming and J lost 6 bases; unmatched junction nucleotides: 4.

The CDR3 DNA sequence: TGTGCCAGCAGTTTAATAGGTAGCGGGGGGAGCATCCCCTACGAGCAGTACTTC. This codes for CASSLIGSGGSIPYEQYF. The V call is TRBV27, the J call TRBJ2-7, with 10 bases fitting TRBD2. Unmatched junction bases numbered 12, after V lost 2 bases and J lost 2 bases. There are 18 residues in the CDR3. Looked up from germline, CDR1 is MNHEY and CDR2 is SMNVEV (reference sequence).

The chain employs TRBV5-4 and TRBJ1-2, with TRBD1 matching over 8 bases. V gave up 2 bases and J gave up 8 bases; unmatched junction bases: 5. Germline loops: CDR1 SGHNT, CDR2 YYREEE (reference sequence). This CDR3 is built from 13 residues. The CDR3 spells CASSLGTGGGYTF. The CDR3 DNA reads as TGTGCCAGCAGCTTAGGGACAGGAGGCGGCTACACCTTC. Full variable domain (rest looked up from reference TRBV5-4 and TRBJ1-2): ETGVTQSPTHLIKTRGQQVTLRCSSQSGHNTVSWYQQALGQGPQFIFQYYREEENGRGNFPPRFSGLQFPNYSSELNVNALELDDSALYLCASSLGTGGGYTFGSGTRLTVV.

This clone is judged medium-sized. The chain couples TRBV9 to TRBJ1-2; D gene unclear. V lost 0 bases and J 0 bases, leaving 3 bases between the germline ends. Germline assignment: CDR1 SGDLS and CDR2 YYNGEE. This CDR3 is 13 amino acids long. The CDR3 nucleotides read TGTGCCAGCAGCGTAGCAACTAACTATGGCTACACCTTC. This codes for CASSVATNYGYTF.

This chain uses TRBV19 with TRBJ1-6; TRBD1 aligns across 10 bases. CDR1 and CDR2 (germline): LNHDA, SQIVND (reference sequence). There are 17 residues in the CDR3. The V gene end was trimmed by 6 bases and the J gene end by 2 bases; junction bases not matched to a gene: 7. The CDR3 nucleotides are TGTGCCAGTAGCCCCCGGGACAGGGGTCCCTATAATTCACCCCTCCACTTT. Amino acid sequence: CASSPRDRGPYNSPLHF.

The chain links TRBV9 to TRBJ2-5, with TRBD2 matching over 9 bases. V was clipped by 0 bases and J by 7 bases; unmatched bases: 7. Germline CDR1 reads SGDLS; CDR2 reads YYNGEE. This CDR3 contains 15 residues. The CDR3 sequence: CASSVEERGAGTQYF. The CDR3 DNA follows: TGTGCCAGCAGCGTAGAGGAGCGGGGGGCCGGGACCCAGTACTTC.

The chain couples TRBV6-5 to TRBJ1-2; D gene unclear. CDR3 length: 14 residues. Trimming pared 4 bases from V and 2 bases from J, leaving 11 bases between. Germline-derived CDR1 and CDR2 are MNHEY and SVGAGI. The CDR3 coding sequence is TGTGCCAGCAGTTCCGGCGGGGAAAACTATGGCTACACCTTC. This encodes CASSSGGENYGYTF.

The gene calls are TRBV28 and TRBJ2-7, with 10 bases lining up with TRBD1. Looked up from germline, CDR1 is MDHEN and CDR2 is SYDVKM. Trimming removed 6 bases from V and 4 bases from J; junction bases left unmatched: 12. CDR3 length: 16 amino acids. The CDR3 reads CASRAPSPGQGYEQYF. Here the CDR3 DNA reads TGTGCCAGCAGAGCTCCATCTCCGGGACAGGGGTACGAGCAGTACTTC.

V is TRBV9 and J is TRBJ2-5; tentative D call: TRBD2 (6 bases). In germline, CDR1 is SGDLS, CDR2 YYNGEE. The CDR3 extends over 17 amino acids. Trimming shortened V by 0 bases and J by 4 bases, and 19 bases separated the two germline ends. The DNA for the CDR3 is TGTGCCAGCAGCGTAGAAGTTAGGGCGGGACGCGGAGAGACCCAGTACTTC. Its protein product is CASSVEVRAGRGETQYF.

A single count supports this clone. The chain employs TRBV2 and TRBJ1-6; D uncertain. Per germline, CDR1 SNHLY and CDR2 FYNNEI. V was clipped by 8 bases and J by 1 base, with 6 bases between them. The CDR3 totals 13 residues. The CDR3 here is CASQVSYNSPLHF. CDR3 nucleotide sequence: TGTGCCAGCCAGGTTTCCTATAATTCACCCCTCCACTTT.

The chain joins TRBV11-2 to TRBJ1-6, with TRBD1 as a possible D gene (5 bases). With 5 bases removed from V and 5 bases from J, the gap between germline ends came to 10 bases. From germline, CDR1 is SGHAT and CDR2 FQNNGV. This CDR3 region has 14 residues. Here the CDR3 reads CASSHRGDNSPLHF. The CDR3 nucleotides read TGTGCCAGCAGCCACCGGGGGGATAATTCACCCCTCCACTTT.

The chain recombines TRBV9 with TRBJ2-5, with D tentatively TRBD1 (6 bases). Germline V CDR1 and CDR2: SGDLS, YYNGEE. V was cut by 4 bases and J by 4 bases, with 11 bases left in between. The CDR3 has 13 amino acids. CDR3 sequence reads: CASSPARGETQYF. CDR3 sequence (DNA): TGTGCCAGCAGCCCGGCCAGGGGAGAGACCCAGTACTTC.

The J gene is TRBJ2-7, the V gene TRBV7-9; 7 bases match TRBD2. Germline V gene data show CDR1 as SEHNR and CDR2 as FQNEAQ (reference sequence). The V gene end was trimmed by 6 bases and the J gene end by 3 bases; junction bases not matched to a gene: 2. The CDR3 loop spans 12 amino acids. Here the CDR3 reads CASRAGIYEQYF. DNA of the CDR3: TGTGCCAGCAGAGCGGGGATCTACGAGCAGTACTTC.

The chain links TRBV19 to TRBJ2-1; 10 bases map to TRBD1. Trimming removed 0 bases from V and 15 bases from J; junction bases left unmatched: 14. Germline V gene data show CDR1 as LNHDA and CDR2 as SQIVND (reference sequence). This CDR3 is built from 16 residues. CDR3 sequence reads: CASSIDLWDRGFGPFF. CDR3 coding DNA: TGTGCCAGTAGTATAGATCTATGGGACAGGGGTTTTGGCCCGTTCTTC. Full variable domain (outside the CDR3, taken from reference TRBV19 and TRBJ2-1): DGGITQSPKYLFRKEGQNVTLSCEQNLNHDAMYWYRQDPGQGLRLIYYSQIVNDFQKGDIAEGYSVSREKKESFPLTVTSAQKNPTAFYLCASSIDLWDRGFGPFFGPGTRLTVL.

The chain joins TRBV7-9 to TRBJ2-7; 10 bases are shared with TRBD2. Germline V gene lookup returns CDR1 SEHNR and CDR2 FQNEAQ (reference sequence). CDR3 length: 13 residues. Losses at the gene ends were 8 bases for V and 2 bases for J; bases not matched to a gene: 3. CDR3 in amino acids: CASGSGRPYEQYF. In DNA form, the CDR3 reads TGTGCCAGCGGTAGCGGGAGGCCCTACGAGCAGTACTTC.

This CDR3 reads CASRRGLENTEAFF. The CDR3 DNA reads TGTGCCAGCAGGAGGGGGCTAGAGAACACTGAAGCTTTCTTT. The genes are TRBV6-5 and TRBJ1-1; 7 bases agree with TRBD1. Germline CDR1 is MNHEY and CDR2 is SVGAGI. This CDR3 contains 14 residues. With V trimmed by 6 bases and J by 1 base, 5 bases remained unmatched.

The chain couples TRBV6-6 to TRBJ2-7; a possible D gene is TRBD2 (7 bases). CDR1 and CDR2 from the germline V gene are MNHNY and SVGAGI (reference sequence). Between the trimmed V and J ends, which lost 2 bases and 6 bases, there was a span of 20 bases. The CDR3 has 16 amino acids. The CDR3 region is CASSYPVYGGPTEQYF. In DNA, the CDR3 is TGTGCCAGCAGTTACCCGGTCTACGGGGGGCCTACCGAGCAGTACTTC.

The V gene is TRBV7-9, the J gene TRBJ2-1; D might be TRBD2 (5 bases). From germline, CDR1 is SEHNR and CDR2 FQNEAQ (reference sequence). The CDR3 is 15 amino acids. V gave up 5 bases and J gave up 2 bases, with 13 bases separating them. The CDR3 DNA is TGTGCCAGCAGCCCTCCGGACGGGACCTACAATGAGCAGTTCTTC. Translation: CASSPPDGTYNEQFF.

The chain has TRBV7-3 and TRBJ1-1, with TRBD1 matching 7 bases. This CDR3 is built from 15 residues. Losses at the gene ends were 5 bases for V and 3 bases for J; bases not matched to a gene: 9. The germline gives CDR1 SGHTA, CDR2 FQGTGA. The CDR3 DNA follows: TGTGCCAGCAGCGCTAGGGGAACAGGGGACACTGAAGCTTTCTTT. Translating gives CASSARGTGDTEAFF.